These 6 T cell receptor beta chains came from one sample sequenced in a study of cytomegalovirus exposure and HLA in healthy donors. This table comes from immunoSEQ multiplex PCR, and its TCRdb copy is limited to in-frame clones, with some not included. This table holds 75,000 to 85,000 clones, approximately 91% found once. The material sequenced was PBMCs. The receptors here all came from a man younger than 45 in good health and CMV-seronegative.

CDR3 bases: TGTGCCACCAGCAGAGGGGCGGGAGAAGGGTTCGCGTCCTACGAGCAGTACTTC. This codes for CATSRGAGEGFASYEQYF. The V and J genes are TRBV15 and TRBJ2-7; 7 bases match TRBD2. Germline V gene sequence: CDR1 LNHNV, CDR2 YYDKDF (reference sequence). This CDR3 spans 18 amino acids. With 1 base clipped from V and 1 base from J, the junction kept 13 bases outside the gene matches.

The chain has TRBV19 and TRBJ2-2; unclear D gene. CDR1 is LNHDA and CDR2 is SQIVND in the germline V gene (reference sequence). The CDR3 length is 16 residues. V lost 7 bases and J 0 bases, leaving 15 bases between the germline ends. The CDR3 region is CASTTRSRPNTGELFF. The CDR3, as DNA: TGTGCCAGTACCACCCGGAGCAGACCGAACACCGGGGAGCTGTTTTTT.

The chain combines TRBV11-2 with TRBJ1-5, with D hard to call. Trimming cost V 6 bases and J 0 bases, with 15 bases left between them. The CDR3 is 16 residues long. Germline-derived CDR1 and CDR2 are SGHAT and FQNNGV. The CDR3 sequence is CASSLSGTTSNQPQHF. As DNA, the CDR3 is TGTGCCAGCAGTCTATCAGGCACCACTAGCAATCAGCCCCAGCATTTT.

The rearrangement uses TRBV5-1 and TRBJ1-1; D unresolved. The length of the CDR3 is 19 residues. V lost 4 bases and J lost 0, with 25 bases in between. CDR1 and CDR2 from the germline V gene are SGHRS and YFSETQ. Written as DNA, the CDR3 is TGCGCCAGCAGCCCCTCCGGGATAGAAACCTTAACGTTGAACACTGAAGCTTTCTTT. This translates into CASSPSGIETLTLNTEAFF.

This clone was observed once. The CDR3 loop reads CASSYPRGLGTEAFF. The CDR3 nucleotides are TGTGCCAGCAGTTACCCCAGGGGGCTAGGCACTGAAGCTTTCTTT. The chain employs TRBV6-6 and TRBJ1-1, with 8 bases aligning to TRBD1. After removal of 2 bases from V and 4 bases from J, the junction contained 6 bases not matched to a gene. This CDR3 contains 15 residues. Germline CDR1 reads MNHNY; CDR2 reads SVGAGI (reference sequence).

The CDR3 nucleotides read TGTGCCAGCAGTGGGGACAGGGTTAGCAATCAGCCCCAGCATTTT. Translating it yields CASSGDRVSNQPQHF. V and J are TRBV2 and TRBJ1-5, with 9 bases lining up with TRBD1. This CDR3 comprises 15 residues. The germline gives CDR1 SNHLY, CDR2 FYNNEI. V lost 4 bases, J lost 0 bases, and 1 base stayed unmatched.